These 5 T cell receptor beta chains were all obtained from the same sample, sequenced in a study of CD8 T cells in Susac syndrome. RNA amounts of about 0.5 to 1 ug underwent reverse transcription with random hexamers. TCRdb recomputed calls from the immunoSEQ multiplex PCR reads with MiXCR, one row per CDR3 protein. Among about 70,000 distinct CDR3 sequences listed, roughly 94% were seen once. Material for sequencing was CD8+ T cells from PBMCs. These receptors were taken from a human donor in good health.

This chain uses TRBV9 with TRBJ1-3; D remains ambiguous. The germline CDR1 and CDR2 sequences are SGDLS and YYNGEE. The CDR3 loop spans 16 amino acids. V was pared by 0 bases and J by 2 bases, with 12 bases between. In nucleotides, the CDR3 is TGTGCCAGCAGCGTAGGGCTGTCGGGGACTGGAAACACCATATATTTT. The encoded protein is CASSVGLSGTGNTIYF.

The chain couples TRBV29-1 to TRBJ1-4, with a tentative D call TRBD1 (5 bases). The germline CDR1 and CDR2 sequences are SQVTM and ANQGSEA. This CDR3 is built from 14 residues. Between the trimmed V and J ends, which lost 7 bases and 8 bases, there was a span of 20 bases. The CDR3 nucleotides read TGCAGCGCCACTAACGCCAGGGCCGAAGAAAAACTGTTTTTT. Translating it yields CSATNARAEEKLFF.

This chain joins TRBV27 and TRBJ1-4; D is possibly TRBD1 (6 bases). Germline CDR1 MNHEY, CDR2 SMNVEV (reference sequence). The CDR3 is 15 residues long. Trimming stripped 8 bases from V and 4 bases from J, with 17 bases between. DNA for the CDR3: TGTGCCAGCCGATCGGAGGGGGGATATAATGAAAAACTGTTTTTT. Amino acid sequence: CASRSEGGYNEKLFF.

V is TRBV5-1 and J is TRBJ2-5, with 8 bases aligning to TRBD2. Trimming removed 4 bases from V and 13 bases from J; junction bases left unmatched: 6. Germline CDR1 is SGHRS and CDR2 is YFSETQ. This CDR3 has 11 amino acids. The CDR3 bases are TGCGCCAGCAGCGAACGGGGGGGCCGGTACTTC. Amino acid sequence: CASSERGGRYF.

The V call is TRBV3-1, the J call TRBJ2-2, with 14 bases that match TRBD2. V shed 4 bases, J shed 6 bases, and the junction held 19 bases outside the gene matches. Germline V gene lookup returns CDR1 LGHDT and CDR2 YNNKEL (reference sequence). This CDR3 is built from 21 residues. In nucleotides, the CDR3 is TGTGCCAGCAGCCCGACGGGACTAGCGGGGGAACTCGTGTTCTTCTCCGGGGAGCTGTTTTTT. It encodes CASSPTGLAGELVFFSGELFF.